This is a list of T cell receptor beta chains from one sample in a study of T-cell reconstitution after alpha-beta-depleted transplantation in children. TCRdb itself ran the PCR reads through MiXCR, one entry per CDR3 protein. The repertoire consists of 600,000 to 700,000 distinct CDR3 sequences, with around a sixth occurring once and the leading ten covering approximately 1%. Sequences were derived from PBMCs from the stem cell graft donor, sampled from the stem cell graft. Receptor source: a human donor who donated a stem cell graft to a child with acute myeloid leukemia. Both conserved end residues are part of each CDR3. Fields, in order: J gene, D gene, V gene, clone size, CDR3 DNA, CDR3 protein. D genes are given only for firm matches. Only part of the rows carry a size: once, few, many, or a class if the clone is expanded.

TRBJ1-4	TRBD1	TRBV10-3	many	TGTGCCATCAGTGACCCGGGACAGGGGGCGGAAGGTGAAAAACTGTTTTTT	CAISDPGQGAEGEKLFF
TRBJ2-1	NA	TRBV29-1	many	TGCAGCGTTTATACAGGGTATGAGCAGTTCTTC	CSVYTGYEQFF
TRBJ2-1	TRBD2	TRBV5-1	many	TGCGCCAGCAGCCTCACCGGGACTAGTACCTACAATGAGCAGTTCTTC	CASSLTGTSTYNEQFF
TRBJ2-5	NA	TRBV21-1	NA	TGTGCCAGCGGCTCAGGGGGCGGAGAGACCCAGTACTTC	CASGSGGGETQYF
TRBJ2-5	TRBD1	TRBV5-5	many	TGTGCCAGCAGCTTGTTAGGGACAGGCCCTCAAGAGACCCAGTACTTC	CASSLLGTGPQETQYF
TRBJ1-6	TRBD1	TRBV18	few	TGTGCCAGCTCACCACGGCGGGACAGGCGATCACCCCTCCACTTT	CASSPRRDRRSPLHF
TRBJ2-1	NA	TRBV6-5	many	TGTGCCAGCAGTTACTCGAACAGCGCAAATGAGCAGTTCTTC	CASSYSNSANEQFF
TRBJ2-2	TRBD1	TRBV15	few	TGTGCCACCTGCAGTGGGACAGGGGATGACTCGAACACCGGGGAGCTGTTTTTT	CATCSGTGDDSNTGELFF
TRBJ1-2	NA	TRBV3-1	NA	TGTGCCAGCAGCCGCTGGTCAGGGAGTAACTATGGCTACACCTTC	CASSRWSGSNYGYTF
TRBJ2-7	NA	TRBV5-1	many	TGCGCCAGCAGCTTGGGGGGTGGTACCGTCTCCTACGAGCAGTACTTC	CASSLGGGTVSYEQYF
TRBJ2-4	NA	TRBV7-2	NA	TGTGCCAGCAGCCCTGTGGGGATGGGGGGAAACAGTCAGTACTTC	CASSPVGMGGNSQYF
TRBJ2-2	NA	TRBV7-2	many	TGTGCCAGCAGCGGCCGCCCCAGCACCGGGGAGCTGTTTTTT	CASSGRPSTGELFF
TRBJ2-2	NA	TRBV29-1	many	TGCAGCGTTGCAACAGGAAACACCGGGGAGCTGTTTTTT	CSVATGNTGELFF
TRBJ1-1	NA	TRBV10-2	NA	TGCGCCAGCAGTGACCGGGTGAGGGACGAGAGAACTGAAGCTTTCTTT	CASSDRVRDERTEAFF
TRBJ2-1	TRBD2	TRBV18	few	TGTGCCAGCTCACTGGGACTAGCGGACTACAATGAGCAGTTCTTC	CASSLGLADYNEQFF
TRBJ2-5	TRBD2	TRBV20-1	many	TGCAGTGCTAGACCAAGGACTAGCGGGGCCCAAGAGACCCAGTACTTC	CSARPRTSGAQETQYF
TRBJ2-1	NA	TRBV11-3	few	TGTGCCAGCAGGTCGGACAGAGAGCAGTTCTTC	CASRSDREQFF
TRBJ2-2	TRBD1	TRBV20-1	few	TGCAGTGCTAGTAGACAGGGGGCTTCGAACACCGGGGAGCTGTTTTTT	CSASRQGASNTGELFF
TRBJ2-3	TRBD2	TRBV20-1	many	TGCAGTGCTAGTGGGACTAGCGGGGGAGCAGATACGCAGTATTTT	CSASGTSGGADTQYF
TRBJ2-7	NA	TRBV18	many	TGTGCCAGCTCGGAATTGGCCCTGGGATCCTACGAGCAGTACTTC	CASSELALGSYEQYF
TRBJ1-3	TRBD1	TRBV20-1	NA	TGCAGTGCTTTACCCCTCGACGGGACAGTCGGAAACACCATATATTTT	CSALPLDGTVGNTIYF
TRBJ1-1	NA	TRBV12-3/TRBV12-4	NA	TGTGCCAGCAGTTTATGGAGGGTCAGGAACACTGAAGCTTTCTTT	CASSLWRVRNTEAFF
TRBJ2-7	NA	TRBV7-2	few	TGTGCCAGCAGCTTTGCCCGGAGCTACGAGCAGTACTTC	CASSFARSYEQYF
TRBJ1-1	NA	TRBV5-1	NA	TGCGCCAGCAGCTTGGCGGGACGGATCACTGAAGCTTTCTTT	CASSLAGRITEAFF
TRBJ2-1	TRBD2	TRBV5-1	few	TGCGCCAGCAGCTTTCGGAGCGGGGCGAACAATGAGCAGTTCTTC	CASSFRSGANNEQFF
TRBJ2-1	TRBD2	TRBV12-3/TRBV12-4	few	TGTGCCAGCAGTTTACTTTACGGGGGGAGATACAATGAGCAGTTCTTC	CASSLLYGGRYNEQFF